This paragraph covers one T cell receptor beta chain sequence. What it binds is not known. This entry belongs to a study of cytomegalovirus exposure and HLA in healthy donors. As for the study in general: Within an early data release were about 80 million unique TCRs drawn from HLA-typed donors. 81% of roughly 400 genotyped donors fell in the Caucasian-associated ancestry cluster. Study-level findings and limits: A later analysis by the authors found several of the most significant clusters apparently linked to common viral pathogens. Researchers catalogued 164 TCR beta chains as cytomegalovirus-associated.

Per germline, CDR1 GTSNPN and CDR2 SVGIG (reference sequence). The CDR3 is 11 residues long. Trimming removed 2 bases from V and 7 bases from J, with 9 bases in between. Amplification used 60 Vbeta primers and 13 Jbeta primers. Profiled with immunoSEQ multiplex PCR; TCRdb holds only in-frame clones, not every one. The data contain fewer than 150,000 clones, 78% of them singletons. This chain joins TRBV30 and TRBJ2-7, with a possible D match to TRBD2 (5 bases). Sequences were obtained from PBMCs. This sequence was found in a male donor in good health and CMV-seronegative. As DNA, the CDR3 is TGTGCCTGGAGTCTTGAGGGAGAGCAGTACTTC. Amino acids: CAWSLEGEQYF.